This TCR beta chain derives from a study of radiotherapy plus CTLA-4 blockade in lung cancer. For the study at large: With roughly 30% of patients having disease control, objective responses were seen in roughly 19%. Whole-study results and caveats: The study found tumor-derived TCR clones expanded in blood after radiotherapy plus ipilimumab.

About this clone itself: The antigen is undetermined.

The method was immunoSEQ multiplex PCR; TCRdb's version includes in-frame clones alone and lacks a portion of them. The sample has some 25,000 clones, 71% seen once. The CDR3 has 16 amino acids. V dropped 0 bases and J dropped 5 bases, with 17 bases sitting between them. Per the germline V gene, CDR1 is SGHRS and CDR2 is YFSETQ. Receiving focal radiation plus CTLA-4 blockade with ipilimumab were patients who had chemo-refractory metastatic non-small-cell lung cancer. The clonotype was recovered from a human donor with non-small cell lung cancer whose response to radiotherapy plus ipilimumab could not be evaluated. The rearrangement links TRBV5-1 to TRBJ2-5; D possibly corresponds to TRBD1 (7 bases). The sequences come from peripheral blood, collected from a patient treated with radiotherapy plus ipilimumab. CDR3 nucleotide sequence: TGCGCCAGCAGCTTGGGCGGGACAGCATCCCTCGAGACCCAGTACTTC. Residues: CASSLGGTASLETQYF.